This TCR beta chain appears in the sequencing data of a study of low-dose radiotherapy and immunotherapy resistance in tumors. Across the whole study: Patients took 300 mg oral aspirin daily for four cycles from cycle 1 day 1.

Regarding time point: before trial treatment. Donors were treated with nivolumab, ipilimumab, aspirin, and low-dose cyclophosphamide and radiotherapy. Primers used for first-strand cDNA, a TRAV- and TRBV-specific set, covered both alpha and beta chains. Amplification, which lasted 20 to 25 PCR cycles, used a constant-region primer and V-primer adapter to amplify TCRs. By in vitro transcription, the isolated mRNA was amplified. TCRdb reprocessed the reads via MiXCR and lists one record per CDR3 protein. The sample contains around 79,000 distinct CDR3 sequences, approximately 20% of which appear only once. This CDR3 comprises 16 residues. V was cut by 0 bases and J by 2 bases, with 8 bases left in between. The germline V gene encodes CDR1 MNHEY and CDR2 SMNVEV (reference sequence). This clonotype was detected ten times or more.

The rearrangement uses TRBV27 and TRBJ2-6, with unresolved D. Source: PBMCs, taken before treatment. The TCR sequence derives from a male donor with prostate cancer. As DNA, the CDR3 is TGTGCCAGCAGTTTATCGAGCAGGACTGGGGCCAACGTCCTGACTTTC. It is translated as CASSLSSRTGANVLTF.